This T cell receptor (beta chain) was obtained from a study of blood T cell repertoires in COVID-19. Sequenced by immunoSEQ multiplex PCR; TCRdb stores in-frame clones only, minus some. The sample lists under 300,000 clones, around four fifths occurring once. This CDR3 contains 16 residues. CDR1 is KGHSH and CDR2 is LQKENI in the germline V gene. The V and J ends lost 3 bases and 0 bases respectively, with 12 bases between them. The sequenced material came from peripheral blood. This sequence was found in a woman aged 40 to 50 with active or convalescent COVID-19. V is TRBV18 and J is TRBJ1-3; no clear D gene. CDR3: CASSPRGFDSGNTIYF. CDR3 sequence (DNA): TGTGCCAGCTCACCCCGGGGTTTTGACTCTGGAAACACCATATATTTT.